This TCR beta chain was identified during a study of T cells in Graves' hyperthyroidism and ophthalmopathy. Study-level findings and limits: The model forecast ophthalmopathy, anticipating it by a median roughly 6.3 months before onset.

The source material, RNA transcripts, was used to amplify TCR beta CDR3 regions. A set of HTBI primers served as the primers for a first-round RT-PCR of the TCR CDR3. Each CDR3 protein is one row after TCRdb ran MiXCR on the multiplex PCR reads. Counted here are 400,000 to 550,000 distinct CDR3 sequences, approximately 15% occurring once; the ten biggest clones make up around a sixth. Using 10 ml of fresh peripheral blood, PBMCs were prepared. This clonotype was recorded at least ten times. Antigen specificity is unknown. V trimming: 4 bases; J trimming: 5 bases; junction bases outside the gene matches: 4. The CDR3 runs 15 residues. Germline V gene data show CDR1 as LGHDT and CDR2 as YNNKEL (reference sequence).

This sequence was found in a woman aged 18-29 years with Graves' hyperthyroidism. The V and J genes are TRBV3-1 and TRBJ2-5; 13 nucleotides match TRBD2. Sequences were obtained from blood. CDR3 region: CASSPRTSGSETQYF. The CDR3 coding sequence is TGTGCCAGCAGCCCCCGGACTAGCGGGAGTGAGACCCAGTACTTC.